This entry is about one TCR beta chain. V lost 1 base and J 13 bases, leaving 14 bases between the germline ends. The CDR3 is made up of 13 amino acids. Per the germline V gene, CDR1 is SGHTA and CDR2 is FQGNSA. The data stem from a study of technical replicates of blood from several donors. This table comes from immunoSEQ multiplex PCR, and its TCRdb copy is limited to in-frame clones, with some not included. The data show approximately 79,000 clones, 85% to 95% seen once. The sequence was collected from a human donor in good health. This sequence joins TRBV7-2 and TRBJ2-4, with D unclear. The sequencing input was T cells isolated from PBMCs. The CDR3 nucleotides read TGTGCCAGCAGCTTAGTGATTATTGGAGACCAGTACTTC. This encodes CASSLVIIGDQYF. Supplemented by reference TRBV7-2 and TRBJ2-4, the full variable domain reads GAGVSQSPSNKVTEKGKDVELRCDPISGHTALYWYRQSLGQGLEFLIYFQGNSAPDKSGLPSDRFSAERTGGSVSTLTIQRTQQEDSAVYLCASSLVIIGDQYFGAGTRLSVL.